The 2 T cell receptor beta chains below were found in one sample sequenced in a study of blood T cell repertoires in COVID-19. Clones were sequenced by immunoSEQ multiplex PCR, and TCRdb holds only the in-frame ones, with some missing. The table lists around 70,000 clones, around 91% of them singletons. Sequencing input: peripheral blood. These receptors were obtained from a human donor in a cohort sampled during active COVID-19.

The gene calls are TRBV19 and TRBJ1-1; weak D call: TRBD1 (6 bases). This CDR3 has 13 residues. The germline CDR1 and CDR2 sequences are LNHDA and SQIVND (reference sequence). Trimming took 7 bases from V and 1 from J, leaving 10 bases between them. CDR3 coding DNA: TGTGCCAGTACCCAGGGGAAGAACACTGAAGCTTTCTTT. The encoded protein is CASTQGKNTEAFF. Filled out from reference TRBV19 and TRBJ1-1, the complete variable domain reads DGGITQSPKYLFRKEGQNVTLSCEQNLNHDAMYWYRQDPGQGLRLIYYSQIVNDFQKGDIAEGYSVSREKKESFPLTVTSAQKNPTAFYLCASTQGKNTEAFFGQGTRLTVV.

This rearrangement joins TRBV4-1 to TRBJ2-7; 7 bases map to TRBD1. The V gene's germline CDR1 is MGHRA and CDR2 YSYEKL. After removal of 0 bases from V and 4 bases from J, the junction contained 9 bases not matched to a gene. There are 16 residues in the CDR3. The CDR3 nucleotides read TGCGCCAGCAGCCAAGACCCAGGGGGATACCGGTACGAGCAGTACTTC. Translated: CASSQDPGGYRYEQYF.